One and the same sample provided the 8 T cell receptor beta chains below, sequenced in a study of OX40 agonist ivuxolimab in advanced cancers. The repertoire was sequenced with immunoSEQ multiplex PCR; TCRdb's copy has only in-frame clones and lacks some. This table has 30,000 to 40,000 clones, 81% appearing once. The material was CD4+ or CD8+ T cells sorted from blood, obtained in a trial of the OX40 agonist ivuxolimab. These receptors came from an adult with an advanced solid tumor such as melanoma, head and neck, liver or kidney cancer.

The chain employs TRBV28 and TRBJ2-1; TRBD1 is a possible D gene (5 bases). From germline, CDR1 is MDHEN and CDR2 SYDVKM. CDR3 length equals 12 residues. Trimming shortened V by 1 base and J by 8 bases, and 6 bases separated the two germline ends. The CDR3 loop reads CASSLLGDEQFF. The CDR3 region has the DNA TGTGCCAGCAGTTTATTAGGGGATGAGCAGTTCTTC.

The gene calls are TRBV28 and TRBJ1-2, with unresolved D. The CDR3 is 13 amino acids. Germline loops: CDR1 MDHEN, CDR2 SYDVKM. Trimming removed 4 bases from V and 2 bases from J, with 8 bases in between. In DNA form, the CDR3 reads TGTGCCAGCAGTTCCACCCTCAACTATGGCTACACCTTC. Translating gives CASSSTLNYGYTF.

The chain uses TRBV15 and TRBJ2-1; 12 bases match TRBD2. J gave up 8 bases and V 4 bases, and 12 bases lay outside the gene matches. The germline V gene has CDR1 LNHNV and CDR2 YYDKDF (reference sequence). This CDR3 is 17 amino acids long. This CDR3 reads CATSKGLAGSELDEQFF. The CDR3 DNA is TGTGCCACCAGCAAAGGACTAGCGGGATCCGAGCTAGATGAGCAGTTCTTC.

This rearrangement joins TRBV7-3 to TRBJ1-2; TRBD1 agrees at 9 bases. Germline V gives CDR1 SGHTA, CDR2 FQGTGA. Trimming took 3 bases from V and 7 from J; bases not matched to a gene: 3. The CDR3 has 13 amino acids. DNA of the CDR3: TGTGCCAGCAGCTTTACAGGGGGCTTTGGCTACACCTTC. This translates into CASSFTGGFGYTF.

The V gene is TRBV4-1, the J gene TRBJ1-3; D gene ambiguous. Germline V gene data show CDR1 as MGHRA and CDR2 as YSYEKL. Deletions cut 10 bases from V and 0 bases from J, with 10 bases between. This CDR3 is 13 amino acids long. CDR3 sequence: CATGVVSGNTIYF. CDR3 sequence (DNA): TGCGCCACCGGGGTCGTCTCTGGAAACACCATATATTTT.

This rearrangement joins TRBV7-2 to TRBJ2-7, with D perhaps matching TRBD1 (5 bases). Germline assignment: CDR1 SGHTA and CDR2 FQGNSA. The CDR3 length is 15 residues. Trimming removed 2 bases at V and 2 bases at J, with 13 bases between. The CDR3 is CASSLSPGQPYEQYF. Here the CDR3 DNA reads TGTGCCAGCAGCTTATCCCCAGGGCAACCCTACGAGCAGTACTTC.

V usage is TRBV5-8 and J usage is TRBJ2-2, with D perhaps matching TRBD1 (5 bases). The V gene's germline CDR1 is SGHTS and CDR2 YDEGEE. Deletions cut 2 bases from V and 1 base from J, with 9 bases between. The CDR3 is 15 residues long. CDR3 loop: CASSFFQGNTGELFF. The CDR3 DNA sequence: TGTGCCAGCAGCTTCTTCCAGGGGAACACCGGGGAGCTGTTTTTT.

The V gene is TRBV6-1, the J gene TRBJ2-2; D gene ambiguous. Germline CDR1 is MNHNS and CDR2 is SASEGT. V gave up 1 base and J gave up 4 bases, with 10 bases separating them. The CDR3 is made up of 15 amino acids. The CDR3 sequence: CASSEGFWGTGELFF. In DNA, the CDR3 is TGTGCCAGCAGTGAAGGCTTCTGGGGCACCGGGGAGCTGTTTTTT.